This T cell receptor (beta chain) was documented in a study of blood T cell repertoires in COVID-19. Study context: Specimens from acute and convalescent COVID-19 originated in the United States, Italy and Spain. T cells, B-cell-depleted T cells, or PBMCs provided the cDNA or gDNA that served as material.

In the study's own analysis: The assay estimated nucleated cells by amplifying reference gene primers. The table came from immunoSEQ multiplex PCR; TCRdb's copy has only in-frame clones and leaves some out. The V and J calls and clone size come from that table; D and trimming were worked out from the DNA. Altogether a few hundred thousand clones are present, roughly 82% being singletons, with the ten largest covering approximately 2%. Trimming left V 3 bases short and J 4 bases short, with 9 bases between. The CDR3 has 13 residues. Germline V gives CDR1 LNHDA, CDR2 SQIVND (reference sequence). This clone was counted once.

The clonotype originates from a man aged 35 to 55 who had recovered from COVID-19. The sample was peripheral blood. The chain employs TRBV19 and TRBJ2-5; no clear D. In DNA form, the CDR3 reads TGTGCCAGTAGTATGAGTAACGCAGAGACCCAGTACTTC. It specifies CASSMSNAETQYF.